Listed below are T cell receptor beta chains from one sample, sequenced in a study of shared clonotypes between healthy human individuals. Produced via immunoSEQ multiplex PCR; TCRdb's table is partial and in-frame only. Among millions of clones, over 90% were seen once, and the ten largest hold around 0.4%. Material: naive CD4+ T cells from PBMCs. The receptors were gathered from a man aged 18 to 30 in good health. Some clones in this sample may be carry-over from other donors' samples. Both conserved end residues are part of each CDR3. The D gene is left open where the match is weak. Size tells how often a clone was seen (once, few, many) or the class of an expanded clone, and some rows leave it out.

D	V	J	size	DNA	CDR3
NA	TRBV6-6	TRBJ1-1	NA	TGTGCCAGCAACCTCAACCCCAGTGGGACTGAAGCTTTCTTT	CASNLNPSGTEAFF
TRBD2	TRBV5-1	TRBJ2-5	once	TGCGCCAGCAGGGCTAGCGGGGGGGTCCAAGAGACCCAGTACTTC	CASRASGGVQETQYF
NA	TRBV5-1	TRBJ2-7	NA	TGCGCCAGCAGCTTGGAAGGCGGGATGGGATACGAGCAGTACTTC	CASSLEGGMGYEQYF
NA	TRBV5-8	TRBJ2-7	NA	TGTGCCAGCAGCTTTTTCCACGAGCAGTACTTC	CASSFFHEQYF
TRBD1	TRBV4-1	TRBJ1-2	NA	TGCGCCAGCAGCCAAAGGCAGGGGGCGGGAGGTCTGGGAGGCTACACCTTC	CASSQRQGAGGLGGYTF
NA	TRBV27	TRBJ2-5	NA	TGTGCCAGCAGTTCCTCGTCGTTCAGACAAGAGACCCAGTACTTC	CASSSSSFRQETQYF
NA	TRBV5-4	TRBJ2-1	NA	TGTGCCAGCAGTATCGATCGACAGCGGCAGTTCTTC	CASSIDRQRQFF
TRBD1	TRBV9	TRBJ2-6	NA	TGTGCCAGCAGCGTTGACAGGGGGGCCGGGGCCAACGTCCTGACTTTC	CASSVDRGAGANVLTF
NA	TRBV7-9	TRBJ1-1	NA	TGTGCCAGCAGCTTAGCCGGTCGGGGGCCAAACACTGAAGCTTTCTTT	CASSLAGRGPNTEAFF
NA	TRBV2	TRBJ1-1	NA	TGTGCCAGCAGTTCCGACAGGTGGGACACTGAAGCTTTCTTT	CASSSDRWDTEAFF